These 22 T cell receptor beta chains originate from one sample sequenced in a study of beta chain features in type 1 diabetes. Findings and caveats of the study: Patients with Type 1 diabetes showed moderately but significantly shorter TCRB CDR3s in all four CD4+ subsets.

Isolated RNA was reverse transcribed in full, so expressed TCRB transcripts were sequenced. Profiling relied on immunoSEQ multiplex PCR, and the TCRdb table lists in-frame clones only, not all of them. The sample holds some 350,000 clones, over 9% seen once. These TCRs are of unknown antigen specificity. Sequenced material: central memory CD4+ T cells from blood. The receptors derive from a man aged 25 to 45 with type 1 diabetes.

The V gene is TRBV28, the J gene TRBJ2-7; 9 positions agree with TRBD2. There are 16 residues in the CDR3. CDR1 and CDR2 from the germline V gene are MDHEN and SYDVKM. Trimming removed 6 bases from V and 3 bases from J; junction bases left unmatched: 12. CDR3 DNA: TGTGCCAGCAGCTCCCAACTAGCGGGTACTGGCTACGAGCAGTACTTC. This encodes CASSSQLAGTGYEQYF.

This rearrangement joins TRBV4-1 to TRBJ1-2; 8 nucleotides line up with TRBD1. Germline assignment: CDR1 MGHRA and CDR2 YSYEKL. V dropped 2 bases and J dropped 2; count of bases not matched to a gene: 4. The CDR3 totals 15 residues. CDR3 loop: CASSQQGASNYGYTF. As DNA, the CDR3 is TGCGCCAGCAGCCAACAGGGGGCGTCCAACTATGGCTACACCTTC.

The J gene is TRBJ2-4, the V gene TRBV18; possibly TRBD1 for D (6 bases). V lost 0 bases and J lost 4, with 13 bases in between. CDR3 length equals 16 residues. Germline V CDR1 and CDR2: KGHSH, LQKENI. CDR3 nucleotide sequence: TGTGCCAGCTCACCACCGCGTCGGGACACAAAAAACATTCAGTACTTC. Protein product: CASSPPRRDTKNIQYF.

The table lists this clone with a few counts. The chain recombines TRBV5-4 with TRBJ2-2, with 8 bases aligning to TRBD2. CDR3 length: 15 amino acids. Germline CDR1 reads SGHNT; CDR2 reads YYREEE (reference sequence). V shed 5 bases and J 3 bases; nucleotides not matched to a gene: 6. The CDR3 DNA sequence: TGTGCCAGCAGAGGGCGGGAGGAAGACACCGGGGAGCTGTTTTTT. Encoded protein: CASRGREEDTGELFF.

This clone came up a few times. This specimen includes other DNA sequences encoding the same CDR3. This chain uses TRBV20-1 with TRBJ1-2; D ambiguous. The CDR3 extends over 11 amino acids. Germline V gene sequence: CDR1 DFQATT, CDR2 SNEGSKA (reference sequence). The germline V and J ends were trimmed by 0 bases and 2 bases, with 1 base remaining between them. The CDR3: CSARENYGYTF. CDR3 coding DNA: TGCAGTGCTAGAGAAAACTATGGCTACACCTTC.

As to this clone: Within the sample, other DNA sequences also encode this same CDR3. V gene TRBV5-1 combines with J gene TRBJ2-1; 7 positions agree with TRBD2. Germline assignment: CDR1 SGHRS and CDR2 YFSETQ. Losses at the gene ends were 4 bases for V and 4 bases for J; bases not matched to a gene: 2. The CDR3 consists of 13 residues. CDR3: CASSGGGYNEQFF. The CDR3 bases are TGCGCCAGCAGCGGCGGGGGATACAATGAGCAGTTCTTC.

This clone was found a few times. The chain links TRBV5-5 to TRBJ2-1, with 8 bases matching TRBD1. V lost 0 bases to trimming and J lost 10 bases; unmatched junction nucleotides: 9. The CDR3 is 15 amino acids. Germline loops: CDR1 SGHKS, CDR2 YYEKEE (reference sequence). The CDR3 here is CASSLGGGQGGEQFF. CDR3 nucleotides: TGTGCCAGCAGCTTGGGAGGAGGACAGGGAGGCGAGCAGTTCTTC. The full variable domain, completed using reference TRBV5-5 and TRBJ2-1, is DAGVTQSPTHLIKTRGQQVTLRCSPISGHKSVSWYQQVLGQGPQFIFQYYEKEERGRGNFPDRFSARQFPNYSSELNVNALLLGDSALYLCASSLGGGQGGEQFFGPGTRLTVL.

This clone has more than one count but fewer than ten. The CDR3 DNA reads as TGTGCCAGTAGTCGTGTCGCGAACTATGGCTACACCTTC. Translation: CASSRVANYGYTF. The V and J genes are TRBV19 and TRBJ1-2; no definite D call. With 5 bases removed from V and 2 bases from J, the gap between germline ends came to 9 bases. CDR3 length equals 13 residues. Germline V gives CDR1 LNHDA, CDR2 SQIVND (reference sequence).

V and J are TRBV6-5 and TRBJ1-1, with TRBD1 matching over 7 bases. This CDR3 contains 15 residues. The trim removed 0 bases at V and 2 bases at J, leaving 3 bases unmatched. The germline CDR1 and CDR2 sequences are MNHEY and SVGAGI. CDR3 bases: TGTGCCAGCAGTTACTCCGGGACAGACAACACTGAAGCTTTCTTT. Translating it yields CASSYSGTDNTEAFF.

This chain links TRBV25-1 with TRBJ2-5, with D possibly matching TRBD1 (5 bases). V lost 5 bases, J lost 3 bases, and 10 bases lay in between. The CDR3 covers 13 residues. CDR1 and CDR2 from the germline V gene are MGHDK and SYGVNS. The CDR3 protein is CASSLQEKETQYF. The CDR3 DNA is TGTGCCAGCAGTTTACAGGAAAAAGAGACCCAGTACTTC.

The chain couples TRBV6-5 to TRBJ2-1; 7 bases line up with TRBD2. V trimming: 7 bases; J trimming: 6 bases; junction bases outside the gene matches: 12. The CDR3 is 15 residues long. Germline CDR1 reads MNHEY; CDR2 reads SVGAGI. The CDR3 loop reads CASTERDSVSNEQFF. The CDR3 nucleotides are TGTGCCAGCACCGAGCGGGACTCGGTTTCCAATGAGCAGTTCTTC.

This clone was detected only a few times. It may be a read error: a sequence one base away is much more abundant. Other DNA sequences from this sample encode an identical CDR3 as well. The V call is TRBV7-3, the J call TRBJ2-6; 9 bases match TRBD1. This CDR3 is built from 15 residues. V dropped 4 bases and J dropped 4; count of bases not matched to a gene: 2. Germline V gives CDR1 SGHTA, CDR2 FQGTGA. CDR3: CASSSQGAGANVLTF. In nucleotides, the CDR3 is TGTGCCAGCAGCTCACAGGGGGCGGGGGCCAACGTCCTGACTTTC.

This clone was observed a few times. In DNA, the CDR3 is TGTGCCAGCAGCTTAAAAGGTTCAGGACAGGCGGTCTCCTACGAGCAGTACTTC. It codes for CASSLKGSGQAVSYEQYF. The J gene is TRBJ2-7, the V gene TRBV7-2; 7 bases fit TRBD1. Trimming removed 2 bases from V and 0 bases from J; junction bases left unmatched: 13. CDR3 length: 18 residues. Germline V CDR1 and CDR2: SGHTA, FQGNSA.

This clone showed up just a few times. The chain joins TRBV6-6 to TRBJ2-4; the D is unclear. V was pared by 6 bases and J by 13 bases, with 16 bases between. This CDR3 region has 12 residues. Germline V gene data show CDR1 as MNHNY and CDR2 as SVGAGI (reference sequence). CDR3 sequence (DNA): TGTGCCAGCAGCCCCGACGCAGGAGTACAGTACTTC. It yields the protein CASSPDAGVQYF.

This clone came up a few times. The rearrangement joins TRBV5-4 to TRBJ2-3, with TRBD2 identical over 9 bases. Losses at the gene ends were 6 bases for V and 6 bases for J; bases not matched to a gene: 5. The CDR3 covers 13 residues. Germline V lookup: CDR1 SGHNT, CDR2 YYREEE (reference sequence). CDR3 in amino acids: CASTREGPDTQYF. The CDR3 DNA reads TGTGCCAGCACGCGGGAGGGCCCGGATACGCAGTATTTT. Based on the CDR3 plus reference TRBV5-4 and TRBJ2-3, the full variable domain is ETGVTQSPTHLIKTRGQQVTLRCSSQSGHNTVSWYQQALGQGPQFIFQYYREEENGRGNFPPRFSGLQFPNYSSELNVNALELDDSALYLCASTREGPDTQYFGPGTRLTVL.

This clone was observed a few times. The junction departs from germline at one end; a sequencing error may be responsible. J is TRBJ2-7 and V is TRBV5-1; D possibly corresponds to TRBD1 (7 bases). The CDR3 consists of 13 residues. The germline V gene encodes CDR1 SGHRS and CDR2 YFSETQ. In DNA, the CDR3 is TGTGCCAGCCGGCGGGGACAGAAAGACGAGCAGTACTTC. This translates into CASRRGQKDEQYF.

This chain links TRBV2 with TRBJ2-7; perhaps TRBD2 as D (6 bases). The germline V gene encodes CDR1 SNHLY and CDR2 FYNNEI. CDR3 length: 13 amino acids. Trimming removed 5 bases from V and 6 bases from J, with 14 bases in between. CDR3 amino acids: CASSYHSSVEQYF. DNA for the CDR3: TGTGCCAGCAGTTACCACTCTAGCGTCGAGCAGTACTTC.

In the case of this clone: Other DNA variants within this sample encode the same CDR3. The chain is built from TRBV5-4 and TRBJ2-7; D gene unclear. Trimming removed 0 bases from V and 1 base from J, with 5 bases in between. The CDR3 totals 13 residues. Looked up from germline, CDR1 is SGHNT and CDR2 is YYREEE (reference sequence). CDR3 sequence (DNA): TGTGCCAGCAGCTTGGTGGGATCCTACGAGCAGTACTTC. Its translation: CASSLVGSYEQYF.

This clone has just a few counts. The chain employs TRBV6-5 and TRBJ1-1; 7 nucleotides agree with TRBD1. The germline CDR1 and CDR2 sequences are MNHEY and SVGAGI. This CDR3 has 15 residues. Unmatched junction bases numbered 7, after V lost 5 bases and J lost 1 base. CDR3 coding DNA: TGTGCCAGCAGTAGCCCCGGGACAGAGAACACTGAAGCTTTCTTT. Translation gives CASSSPGTENTEAFF.

This clone was seen many times. J is TRBJ1-2 and V is TRBV10-3, with D possibly being TRBD1 (5 bases). Trimming pared 3 bases from V and 11 bases from J, leaving 10 bases between. Looked up from germline, CDR1 is ENHRY and CDR2 is SYGVKD. This CDR3 region has 11 residues. As DNA, the CDR3 is TGTGCCATCAGTGAAAGGGGAGGGTACACCTTC. It yields the protein CAISERGGYTF.

This clone appeared many times. The chain links TRBV2 to TRBJ2-7; D gene uncertain. This CDR3 comprises 14 residues. Germline V gene data show CDR1 as SNHLY and CDR2 as FYNNEI. With 8 bases removed from V and 0 bases from J, the gap between germline ends came to 14 bases. In DNA form, the CDR3 reads TGTGCCAGCCAGATTACAGTTAGCTCCTACGAGCAGTACTTC. It is translated as CASQITVSSYEQYF.

J is TRBJ2-2 and V is TRBV6-6; D assignment may be TRBD1 or TRBD2 (5 bases each). Germline loops: CDR1 MNHNY, CDR2 SVGAGI (reference sequence). Trimming removed 4 bases at V and 9 bases at J, with 21 bases between. The length of the CDR3 is 16 residues. The chain's CDR3 is CASSLLPGTEGRELFF. The CDR3 region has the DNA TGTGCCAGCAGTTTATTGCCAGGGACCGAGGGTCGGGAGCTGTTTTTT.